This T cell receptor (beta chain) stems from a study of blood T cell repertoires in COVID-19. As for the study in general: The United States, Italy and Spain supplied acute and convalescent COVID-19 samples.

In terms of age and location, participants ranged from about 18 to 90 years and lived in 24 US areas. Original processing methods: Nucleated cell counts were estimated from reference gene primer amplification. The protocol was immunoSEQ multiplex PCR, while the TCRdb copy is restricted to in-frame clones and leaves out a portion. That table furnishes V, J and clone size, whereas the DNA furnished D and trimming. Of some 300,000 clones in the sample, around nine tenths were seen once. The V and J ends lost 7 bases and 7 bases, in that order; junction bases with no gene match: 8. The germline V gene has CDR1 MNHEY and CDR2 SVGAGI. The CDR3 runs to 13 residues.

The sequence came from a woman aged 45-65 years who had been exposed to COVID-19. This chain joins TRBV6-5 and TRBJ1-2; TRBD1 agrees at 8 bases. Sequenced sample: PBMCs or T cells enriched from blood (not recorded which). The DNA for the CDR3 is TGTGCCAGCACCTTGGACAGGGATCGTGGCTACACCTTC. Its translation: CASTLDRDRGYTF.